The 8 T cell receptor beta chains given below trace back to one sample, sequenced in a study of CXCR3-negative and CXCR3-positive naive CD8 T cells. Through 5' RACE with UMI labels, the TRB cDNA libraries were prepared. TCRdb reprocessed the 5' RACE reads, keeping one entry per CDR3 protein, no DNA. Its table records under 90,000 distinct CDR3 sequences. Study outcomes and limitations: In CXCR3-positive naive cells, the TRB CDR3s were more hydrophobic than in CXCR3-negative naive cells.

These receptors have no identified antigens. Sequencing input: naive CXCR3+ CD8+ T cells from blood. The sample's subset: CD45RO-CCR7+CD27+CD95- naive CD8+ T cells expressing CXCR3 (TNR3+). These receptors all come from a human donor in good health. Some clones in this sample may be carry-over from other donors' samples.

CDR3 sequence: CASSWTGGLNQPQHF. The chain joins TRBV12-3 or TRBV12-4 to TRBJ1-5; TCRdb lists TRBD1, though no DNA is available to test this call. The CDR3 covers 15 residues.

V and J are TRBV12-2 and TRBJ1-2; TCRdb outputs TRBD1, but without DNA this stays unchecked. TRBV12-2 is reported as a pseudogene. CDR3 length: 20 residues. The CDR3: CASRLPIRRPAGQKLNGYTF.

This chain uses TRBV12-3 or TRBV12-4 with TRBJ1-1; TCRdb lists TRBD1, though no DNA is available to test this call. The CDR3 runs to 14 residues. CDR3 protein: CASSWGALVTEAFF.

This chain joins TRBV6-2 or TRBV6-3 and TRBJ1-1. CDR1 MNHEY and CDR2 SVGEGT come from the germline V gene. This CDR3 region has 11 residues. CDR3 sequence reads: CASTAATEAFF.

The CDR3: CASSDVVQPNNEQFF. The chain uses TRBV6-5 and TRBJ2-1; TCRdb indicates TRBD1, and absent DNA this call remains unverified. The germline gives CDR1 MNHEY, CDR2 SVGAGI. The CDR3 contains 15 residues.

The gene calls are TRBV6-2 or TRBV6-3 and TRBJ1-1. Germline loops: CDR1 MNHEY, CDR2 SVGEGT. The CDR3 is made up of 17 amino acids. The CDR3 is CASSYGGALIWDTEAFF.

The J gene is TRBJ1-1, the V gene TRBV6-1. This CDR3 region has 14 residues. Germline V CDR1 and CDR2: MNHNS, SASEGT. The CDR3 is CASSVYLGSTEAFF.

This chain joins TRBV6-2 or TRBV6-3 and TRBJ2-3. Germline-derived CDR1 and CDR2 are MNHEY and SVGEGT. The CDR3 is 12 residues long. The CDR3 protein is CASNMAVDTQYF.